A selection of T cell receptor beta chains follows, all from one sample in a study of cytomegalovirus exposure and HLA in healthy donors. Produced via immunoSEQ multiplex PCR; TCRdb's table is partial and in-frame only. The table shows 150,000 to 200,000 clones, with just under 90% occurring only once. The specimen was PBMCs. All receptors derive from a man younger than 30 in good health and CMV-seropositive. Both conserved end residues are part of each CDR3. The D gene is left open where the match is weak. The size field is filled for only some rows; it gives once, few, many or a size class.

j_call v_call clone_size d_call cdr3_aa cdr3_nt
TRBJ2-7 TRBV11-3 - TRBD1 CASSSPGTVVYEQYF TGTGCCAGCAGCTCCCCCGGGACAGTAGTCTACGAGCAGTACTTC
TRBJ2-6 TRBV19 - - CASSVQYDAGFYSGANVLTF TGTGCCAGTAGTGTCCAATACGACGCGGGGTTCTACTCTGGGGCCAACGTCCTGACTTTC
TRBJ2-1 TRBV6-4 - - CASSVGGVGYNEQFF TGTGCCAGCAGTGTAGGCGGGGTGGGCTACAATGAGCAGTTCTTC
TRBJ2-5 TRBV15 - TRBD1 CATNRDRPQETQYF TGTGCCACAAACCGGGACAGGCCTCAAGAGACCCAGTACTTC
TRBJ1-1 TRBV5-1 - - CASSLEMGGGWTEAFF TGCGCCAGCAGCCTGGAAATGGGCGGGGGATGGACTGAAGCTTTCTTT
TRBJ2-1 TRBV19 - TRBD2 CASTPSGSYNEQFF TGTGCCAGTACCCCTAGCGGGAGCTACAATGAGCAGTTCTTC
TRBJ2-1 TRBV11-2 - TRBD2 CASSFGGSYNEQFF TGTGCCAGCAGCTTCGGCGGGAGTTACAATGAGCAGTTCTTC
TRBJ1-3 TRBV6-6 - - CASSYKGSGNTIYF TGTGCCAGCAGTTACAAGGGGTCTGGAAACACCATATATTTT
TRBJ2-1 TRBV27 - - CASRQGGAYNEQFF TGTGCCAGCAGGCAGGGTGGGGCCTACAATGAGCAGTTCTTC
TRBJ1-2 TRBV19 - TRBD1 CASSIRQGGGYTF TGTGCCAGTAGTATCCGACAGGGGGGAGGCTACACCTTC
TRBJ2-7 TRBV13 - - CASSLSRRGSYEQYF TGTGCCAGCAGCCTAAGCAGGCGGGGATCCTACGAGCAGTACTTC
TRBJ2-1 TRBV4-2 few TRBD2 CASSGSGSYNEQFF TGTGCCAGCAGCGGTAGCGGGTCCTACAATGAGCAGTTCTTC
TRBJ2-2 TRBV5-1 - TRBD2 CASRLGAGVTGELFF TGCGCCAGCCGGTTGGGAGCGGGAGTCACCGGGGAGCTGTTTTTT
TRBJ1-2 TRBV29-1 - - CSVQGNYGYTF TGCAGCGTTCAGGGGAACTATGGCTACACCTTC
TRBJ2-1 TRBV6-5 - TRBD2 CASSYGTRYNEQFF TGTGCCAGCAGTTACGGGACTAGATACAATGAGCAGTTCTTC
TRBJ2-3 TRBV11-3 once - CASSLGGGTDTQYF TGTGCCAGCAGCTTAGGCGGGGGCACAGATACGCAGTATTTT
TRBJ2-1 TRBV19 - TRBD1 CASSRTGTYNEQFF TGTGCCAGTAGTAGGACAGGAACTTACAATGAGCAGTTCTTC
TRBJ2-1 TRBV6-5 - TRBD1 CASSSSSTTGYEQFF TGTGCCAGCAGTTCCTCCTCGACGACAGGGTATGAGCAGTTCTTC
TRBJ1-4 TRBV5-8 once TRBD1 CASSSPGQGYEKLFF TGTGCCAGCAGCTCCCCGGGACAGGGGTATGAAAAACTGTTTTTT
TRBJ2-1 TRBV18 - TRBD2 CASSPPAGGPGNEQFF TGTGCCAGCTCACCACCAGCGGGAGGGCCTGGGAATGAGCAGTTCTTC
TRBJ2-3 TRBV25-1 - TRBD1 CASSDRGRRSPDTQYF TGTGCCAGCAGTGACAGGGGGCGCAGGTCACCAGATACGCAGTATTTT
TRBJ2-1 TRBV6-6 - TRBD2 CASSYSRRELNEQFF TGTGCCAGCAGTTACTCAAGGCGGGAGCTCAATGAGCAGTTCTTC